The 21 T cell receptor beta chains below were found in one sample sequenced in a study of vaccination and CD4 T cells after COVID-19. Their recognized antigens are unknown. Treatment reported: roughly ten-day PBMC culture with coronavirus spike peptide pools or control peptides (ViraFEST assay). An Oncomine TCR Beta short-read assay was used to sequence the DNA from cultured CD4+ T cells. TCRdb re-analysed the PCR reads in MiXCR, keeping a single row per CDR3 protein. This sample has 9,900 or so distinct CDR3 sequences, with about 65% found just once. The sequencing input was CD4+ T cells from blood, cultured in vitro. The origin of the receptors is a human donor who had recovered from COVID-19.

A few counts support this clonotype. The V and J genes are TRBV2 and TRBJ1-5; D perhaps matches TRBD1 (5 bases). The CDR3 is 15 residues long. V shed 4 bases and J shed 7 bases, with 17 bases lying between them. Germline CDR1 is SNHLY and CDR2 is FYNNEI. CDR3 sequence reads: CASSGAIGGDQPQHF. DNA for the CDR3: TGTGCCAGCAGTGGCGCTATCGGGGGGGACCAGCCCCAGCATTTT.

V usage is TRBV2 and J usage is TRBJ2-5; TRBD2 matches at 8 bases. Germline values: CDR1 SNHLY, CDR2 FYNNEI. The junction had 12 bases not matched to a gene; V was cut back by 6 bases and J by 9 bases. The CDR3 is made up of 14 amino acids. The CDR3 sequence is CASRGGLAGEAQYF. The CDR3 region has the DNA TGTGCCAGCAGGGGTGGACTAGCCGGTGAGGCCCAGTACTTC.

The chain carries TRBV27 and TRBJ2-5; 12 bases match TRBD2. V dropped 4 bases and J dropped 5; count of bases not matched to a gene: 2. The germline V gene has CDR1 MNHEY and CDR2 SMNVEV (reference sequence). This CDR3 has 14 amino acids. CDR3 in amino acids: CASSWTSGVETQYF. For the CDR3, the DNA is TGTGCCAGCAGTTGGACTAGCGGGGTTGAGACCCAGTACTTC.

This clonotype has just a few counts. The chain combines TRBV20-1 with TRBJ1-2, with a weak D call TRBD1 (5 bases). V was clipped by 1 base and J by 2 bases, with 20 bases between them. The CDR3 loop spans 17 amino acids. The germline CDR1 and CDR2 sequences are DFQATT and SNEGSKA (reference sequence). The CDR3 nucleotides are TGCAGTGCTAGAGTGGGCAACTGGGACTACAGGAACTATGGCTACACCTTC. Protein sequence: CSARVGNWDYRNYGYTF.

CDR3 nucleotides: TGTGCCAGCAGTGCTTATCCGGGAGTATTAGATACGCAGTATTTT. This gives the protein CASSAYPGVLDTQYF. This chain uses TRBV6-1 with TRBJ2-3, with D possibly being TRBD2 (6 bases). The V and J ends lost 4 bases and 5 bases respectively, with 16 bases between them. Germline V gives CDR1 MNHNS, CDR2 SASEGT. This CDR3 contains 15 residues.

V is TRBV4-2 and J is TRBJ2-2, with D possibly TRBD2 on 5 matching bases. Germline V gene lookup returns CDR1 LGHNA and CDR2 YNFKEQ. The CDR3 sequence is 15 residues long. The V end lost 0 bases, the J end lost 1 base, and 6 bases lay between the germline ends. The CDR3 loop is CASSQDSENTGELFF. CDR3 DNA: TGTGCCAGCAGCCAAGATAGCGAGAACACCGGGGAGCTGTTTTTT.

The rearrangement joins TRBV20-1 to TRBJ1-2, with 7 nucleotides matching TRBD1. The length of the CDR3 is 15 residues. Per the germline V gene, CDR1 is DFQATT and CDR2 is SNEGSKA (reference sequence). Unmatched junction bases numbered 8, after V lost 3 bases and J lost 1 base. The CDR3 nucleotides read TGCAGTGCTAGGGTCGTTGCAGGGGGTAACTATGGCTACACCTTC. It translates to CSARVVAGGNYGYTF.

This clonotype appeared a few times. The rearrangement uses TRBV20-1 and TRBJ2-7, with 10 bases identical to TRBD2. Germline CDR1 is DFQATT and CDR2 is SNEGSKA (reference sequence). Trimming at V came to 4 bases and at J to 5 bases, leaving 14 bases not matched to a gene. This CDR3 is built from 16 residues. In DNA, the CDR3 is TGCAGTGCTAAGAGGGGGGCAGCGGGAGGGCGGAACGAGCAGTACTTC. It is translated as CSAKRGAAGGRNEQYF.

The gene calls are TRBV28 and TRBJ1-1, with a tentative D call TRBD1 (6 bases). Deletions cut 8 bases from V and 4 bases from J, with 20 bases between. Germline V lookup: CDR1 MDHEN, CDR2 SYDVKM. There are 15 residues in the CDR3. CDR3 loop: CASSSGAGYSTEAFF. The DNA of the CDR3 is TGTGCCAGCTCCTCAGGGGCAGGGTATAGCACTGAAGCTTTCTTT.

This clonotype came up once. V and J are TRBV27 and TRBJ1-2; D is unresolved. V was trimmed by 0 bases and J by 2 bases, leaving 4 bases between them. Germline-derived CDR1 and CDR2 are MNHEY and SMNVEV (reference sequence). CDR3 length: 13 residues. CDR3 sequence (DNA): TGTGCCAGCAGTTTATCCAGGAACTATGGCTACACCTTC. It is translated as CASSLSRNYGYTF.

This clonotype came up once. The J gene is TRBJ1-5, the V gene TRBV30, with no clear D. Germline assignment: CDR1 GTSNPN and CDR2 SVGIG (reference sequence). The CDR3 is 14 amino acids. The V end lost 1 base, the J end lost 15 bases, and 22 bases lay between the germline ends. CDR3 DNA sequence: TGTGCCTGGAGTGGTGGTCTGTCGGAGGGCCCTCGGCATTTT. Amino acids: CAWSGGLSEGPRHF.

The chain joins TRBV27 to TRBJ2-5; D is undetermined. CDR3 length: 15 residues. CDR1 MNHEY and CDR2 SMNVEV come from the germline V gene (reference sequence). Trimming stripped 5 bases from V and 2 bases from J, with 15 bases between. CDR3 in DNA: TGTGCCAGCAGTCCATCGTTTATACGTCAAGAGACCCAGTACTTC. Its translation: CASSPSFIRQETQYF.

The CDR3 reads CASNSPLAGGSYNEQFF. CDR3 in DNA: TGTGCCAGCAACTCCCCACTAGCGGGGGGCTCCTACAATGAGCAGTTCTTC. The chain combines TRBV6-2 or TRBV6-3 with TRBJ2-1; TRBD2 matches 12 bases. The V gene's germline CDR1 is MNHEY and CDR2 SVGEGT. The CDR3 length is 17 residues. V dropped 7 bases and J dropped 0; count of bases not matched to a gene: 7.

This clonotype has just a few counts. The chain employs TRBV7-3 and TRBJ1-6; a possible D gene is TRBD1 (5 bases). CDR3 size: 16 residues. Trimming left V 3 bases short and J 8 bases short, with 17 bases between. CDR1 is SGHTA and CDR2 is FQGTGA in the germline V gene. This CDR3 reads CASSFPWWGEDSPLHF. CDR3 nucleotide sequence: TGTGCCAGCAGCTTTCCCTGGTGGGGCGAGGATTCACCCCTCCACTTT.

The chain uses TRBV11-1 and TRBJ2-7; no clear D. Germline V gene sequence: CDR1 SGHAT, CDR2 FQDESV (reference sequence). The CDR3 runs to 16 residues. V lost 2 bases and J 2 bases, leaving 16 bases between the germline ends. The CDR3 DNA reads TGTGCCAGCAGCTTAAGTCCCGGCGGCGTGACCTACGAGCAGTACTTC. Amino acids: CASSLSPGGVTYEQYF.

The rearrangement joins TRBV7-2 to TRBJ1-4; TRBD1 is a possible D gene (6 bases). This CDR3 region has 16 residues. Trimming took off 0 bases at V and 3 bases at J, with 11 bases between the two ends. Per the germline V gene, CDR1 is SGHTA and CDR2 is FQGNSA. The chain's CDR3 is CASSLATGPPNEKLFF. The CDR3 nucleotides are TGTGCCAGCAGCTTAGCGACAGGCCCGCCTAATGAAAAACTGTTTTTT.

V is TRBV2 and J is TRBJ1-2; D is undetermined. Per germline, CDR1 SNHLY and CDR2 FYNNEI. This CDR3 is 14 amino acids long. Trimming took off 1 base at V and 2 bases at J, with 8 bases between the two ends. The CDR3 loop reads CASSEGAENYGYTF. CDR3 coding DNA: TGTGCCAGCAGTGAAGGGGCGGAGAACTATGGCTACACCTTC.

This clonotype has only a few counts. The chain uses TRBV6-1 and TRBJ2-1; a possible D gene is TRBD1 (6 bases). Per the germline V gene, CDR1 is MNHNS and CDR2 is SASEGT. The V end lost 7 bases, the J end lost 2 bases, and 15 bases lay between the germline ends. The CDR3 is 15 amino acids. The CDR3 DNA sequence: TGTGCCAGCACCTTGGGGGCAGGAGCCTACAATGAGCAGTTCTTC. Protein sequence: CASTLGAGAYNEQFF.

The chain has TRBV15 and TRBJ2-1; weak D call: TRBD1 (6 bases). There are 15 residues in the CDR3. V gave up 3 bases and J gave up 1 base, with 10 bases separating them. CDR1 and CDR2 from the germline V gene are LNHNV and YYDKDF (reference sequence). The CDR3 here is CATSSGTNSYNEQFF. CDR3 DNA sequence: TGTGCCACCAGCAGCGGGACAAATTCCTACAATGAGCAGTTCTTC. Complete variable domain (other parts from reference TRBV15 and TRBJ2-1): DAMVIQNPRYQVTQFGKPVTLSCSQTLNHNVMYWYQQKSSQAPKLLFHYYDKDFNNEADTPDNFQSRRPNTSFCFLDIRSPGLGDTAMYLCATSSGTNSYNEQFFGPGTRLTVL.

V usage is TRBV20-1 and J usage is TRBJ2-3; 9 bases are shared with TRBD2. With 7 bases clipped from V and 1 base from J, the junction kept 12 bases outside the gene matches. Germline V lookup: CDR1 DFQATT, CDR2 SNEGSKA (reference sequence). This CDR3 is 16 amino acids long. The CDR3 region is CSGSGSRIFGTDTQYF. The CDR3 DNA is TGCAGTGGTAGCGGGAGTCGAATTTTCGGCACAGATACGCAGTATTTT.

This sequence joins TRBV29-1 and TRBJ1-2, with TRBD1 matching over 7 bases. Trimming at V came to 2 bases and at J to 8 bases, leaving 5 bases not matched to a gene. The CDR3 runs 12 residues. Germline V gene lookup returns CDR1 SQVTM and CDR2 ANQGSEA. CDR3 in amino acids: CSVELGTDGYTF. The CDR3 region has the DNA TGCAGCGTTGAATTAGGGACAGACGGCTACACCTTC.